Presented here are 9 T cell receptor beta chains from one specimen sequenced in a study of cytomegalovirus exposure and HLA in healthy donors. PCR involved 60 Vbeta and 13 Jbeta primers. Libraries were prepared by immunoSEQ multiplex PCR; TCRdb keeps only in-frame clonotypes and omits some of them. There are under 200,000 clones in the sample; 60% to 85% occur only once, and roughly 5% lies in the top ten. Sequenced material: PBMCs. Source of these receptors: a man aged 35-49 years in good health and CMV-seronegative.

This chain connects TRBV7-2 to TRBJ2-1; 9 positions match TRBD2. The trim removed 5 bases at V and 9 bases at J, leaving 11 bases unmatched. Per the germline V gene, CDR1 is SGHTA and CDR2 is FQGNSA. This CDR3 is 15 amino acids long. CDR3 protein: CASSTLAGVGGEQFF. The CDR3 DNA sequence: TGTGCCAGCAGCACCTTAGCGGGAGTCGGTGGTGAGCAGTTCTTC.

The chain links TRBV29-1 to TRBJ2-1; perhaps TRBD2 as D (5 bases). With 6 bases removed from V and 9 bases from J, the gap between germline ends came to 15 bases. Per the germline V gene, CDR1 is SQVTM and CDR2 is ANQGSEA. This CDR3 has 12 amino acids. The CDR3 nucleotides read TGCAGCGTCATCGGGATAGCCGCTGAGCAGTTCTTC. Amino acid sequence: CSVIGIAAEQFF.

As DNA, the CDR3 is TGTGCCAGCAGCCCGGGACTAGCGGGGGATACGCAGTATTTT. Residues: CASSPGLAGDTQYF. This sequence joins TRBV5-4 and TRBJ2-3, with 13 positions matching TRBD2. Trimming took 4 bases from V and 6 from J; bases not matched to a gene: 2. Germline assignment: CDR1 SGHNT and CDR2 YYREEE (reference sequence). The CDR3 is made up of 14 amino acids.

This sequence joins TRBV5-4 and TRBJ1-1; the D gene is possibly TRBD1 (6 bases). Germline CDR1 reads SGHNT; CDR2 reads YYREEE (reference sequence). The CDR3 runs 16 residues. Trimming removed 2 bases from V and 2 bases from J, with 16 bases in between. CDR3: CASSFGTPNVNTEAFF. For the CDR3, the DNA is TGTGCCAGCAGCTTCGGGACACCGAACGTCAACACTGAAGCTTTCTTT.

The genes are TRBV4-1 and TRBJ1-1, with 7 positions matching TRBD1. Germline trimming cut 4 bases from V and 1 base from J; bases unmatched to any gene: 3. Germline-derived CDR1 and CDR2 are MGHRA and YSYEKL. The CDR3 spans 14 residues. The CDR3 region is CASSRGQRNTEAFF. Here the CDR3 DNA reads TGCGCCAGCAGCCGGGGACAGAGGAACACTGAAGCTTTCTTT.

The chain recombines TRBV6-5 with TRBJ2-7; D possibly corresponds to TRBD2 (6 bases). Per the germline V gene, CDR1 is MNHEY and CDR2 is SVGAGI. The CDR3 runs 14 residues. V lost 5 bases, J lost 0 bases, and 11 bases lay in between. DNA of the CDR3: TGTGCCAGCAGTGACCGGGACTCCTCCTACGAGCAGTACTTC. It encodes CASSDRDSSYEQYF.

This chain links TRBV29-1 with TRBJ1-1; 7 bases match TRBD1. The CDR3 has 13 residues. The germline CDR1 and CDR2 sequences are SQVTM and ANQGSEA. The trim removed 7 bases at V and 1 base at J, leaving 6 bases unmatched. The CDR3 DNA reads TGCAGCGGGGCCGGGACAGAGAACACTGAAGCTTTCTTT. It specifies CSGAGTENTEAFF.

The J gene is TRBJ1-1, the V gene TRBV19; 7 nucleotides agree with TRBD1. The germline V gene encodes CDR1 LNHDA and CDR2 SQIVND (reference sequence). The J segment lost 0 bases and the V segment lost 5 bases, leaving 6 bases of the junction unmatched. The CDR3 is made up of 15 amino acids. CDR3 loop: CASSPDRDLNTEAFF. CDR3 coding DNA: TGTGCCAGTAGTCCCGACAGGGACTTGAACACTGAAGCTTTCTTT.

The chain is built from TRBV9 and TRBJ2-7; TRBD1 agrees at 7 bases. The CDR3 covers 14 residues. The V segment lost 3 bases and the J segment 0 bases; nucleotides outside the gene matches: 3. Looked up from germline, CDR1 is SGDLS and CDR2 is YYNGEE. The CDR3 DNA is TGTGCCAGCAGCGCGGGACAGAGCTCCTACGAGCAGTACTTC. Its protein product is CASSAGQSSYEQYF.